A single sample is the source of the 13 T cell receptor beta chains below, sequenced in a study of cytomegalovirus exposure and HLA in healthy donors. Primers included in the PCR were 60 Vbeta and 13 Jbeta primers. Data came from immunoSEQ multiplex PCR; TCRdb stores just in-frame clones and leaves some out. The table shows about 110,000 clones, with roughly four fifths occurring only once. Sequencing was performed on PBMCs. These receptors came from a man in his sixties in good health and CMV-seronegative.

This clone occurred once. This chain uses TRBV15 with TRBJ2-7; TRBD2 matches at 7 bases. Losses at the gene ends were 0 bases for V and 4 bases for J; bases not matched to a gene: 15. Germline lookup yields CDR1 LNHNV and CDR2 YYDKDF (reference sequence). This CDR3 region has 18 residues. This CDR3 reads CATSRDWGGINERYEQYV. CDR3 in DNA: TGTGCCACCAGCAGAGATTGGGGGGGGATAAACGAACGTTACGAGCAGTACGTC.

The chain combines TRBV6-5 with TRBJ2-2; TRBD1 matches 7 bases. The length of the CDR3 is 15 residues. The junction had 12 bases not matched to a gene; V was cut back by 8 bases and J by 6 bases. Per the germline V gene, CDR1 is MNHEY and CDR2 is SVGAGI. DNA for the CDR3: TGTGCCAGCGGTCCGGGACAGCTTTATCCCGGGGAGCTGTTTTTT. Its translation: CASGPGQLYPGELFF.

The V call is TRBV6-5, the J call TRBJ2-1, with 11 bases aligning to TRBD1. The germline V gene encodes CDR1 MNHEY and CDR2 SVGAGI. V lost 5 bases, J lost 7 bases, and 7 bases stayed unmatched. The CDR3 covers 15 residues. CDR3 nucleotide sequence: TGTGCCAGCAGTACGGACAGGGGGCCAGTTAATGAGCAGTTCTTC. Amino acids: CASSTDRGPVNEQFF.

The genes are TRBV7-6 and TRBJ2-1; a possible D gene is TRBD2 (7 bases). Germline CDR1 is SGHVS and CDR2 is FNYEAQ. Trimming took 5 bases from V and 4 from J, leaving 18 bases between them. The CDR3 is 16 amino acids. CDR3 protein: CASSGGPGTKYNEQFF. Here the CDR3 DNA reads TGTGCCAGCAGCGGGGGGCCCGGGACTAAATACAATGAGCAGTTCTTC.

This clone has just a few counts. The J gene is TRBJ1-1, the V gene TRBV5-1; D unresolved. The germline V gene encodes CDR1 SGHRS and CDR2 YFSETQ. The CDR3 length is 16 residues. The V end lost 3 bases, the J end lost 1 base, and 16 bases lay between the germline ends. As DNA, the CDR3 is TGCGCCAGCAGCTCGGGTCACGGCCCTAAGAACACTGAAGCTTTCTTT. Its translation is CASSSGHGPKNTEAFF.

The chain uses TRBV9 and TRBJ2-3; 7 bases fit TRBD2. CDR3 length equals 17 residues. Germline V gives CDR1 SGDLS, CDR2 YYNGEE. The junction had 13 bases not matched to a gene; V was cut back by 6 bases and J by 0 bases. The CDR3, as DNA: TGTGCCAGCAATGTGGGGGGGGGAACACCTAGCACAGATACGCAGTATTTT. This sequence encodes CASNVGGGTPSTDTQYF. Combining the CDR3 with reference TRBV9 and TRBJ2-3 gives the whole variable domain DSGVTQTPKHLITATGQRVTLRCSPRSGDLSVYWYQQSLDQGLQFLIQYYNGEERAKGNILERFSAQQFPDLHSELNLSSLELGDSALYFCASNVGGGTPSTDTQYFGPGTRLTVL.

This clone was observed a few times. This sequence joins TRBV7-2 and TRBJ2-1; perhaps TRBD2 as D (7 bases). V was clipped by 2 bases and J by 6 bases, with 17 bases between them. There are 16 residues in the CDR3. Germline V gene data show CDR1 as SGHTA and CDR2 as FQGNSA. CDR3 sequence reads: CASSLMYGGARNEQFF. The DNA for the CDR3 is TGTGCCAGCAGCTTAATGTATGGGGGGGCCCGCAATGAGCAGTTCTTC.

This chain links TRBV4-1 with TRBJ1-2, with a possible D match to TRBD1 (6 bases). The ends were cut back, 1 base at V and 8 bases at J, with 14 bases in the middle. The germline V gene encodes CDR1 MGHRA and CDR2 YSYEKL. The CDR3 runs to 14 residues. This CDR3 is CASSQVAQGRGYTF. As DNA, the CDR3 is TGCGCCAGCAGCCAAGTAGCACAGGGAAGGGGCTACACCTTC.

The rearrangement uses TRBV4-1 and TRBJ1-3; D is uncertain. The CDR3 has 15 residues. The V and J ends lost 6 bases and 0 bases respectively, with 12 bases between them. CDR1 is MGHRA, CDR2 YSYEKL, per germline. The DNA of the CDR3 is TGCGCCAGCAGGTGGGCTGAAACCTCTGGAAACACCATATATTTT. Protein: CASRWAETSGNTIYF.

The chain couples TRBV18 to TRBJ2-2; 7 positions agree with TRBD2. The germline V gene has CDR1 KGHSH and CDR2 LQKENI. The CDR3 is 14 amino acids. Trimming removed 2 bases from V and 6 bases from J; junction bases left unmatched: 3. The CDR3 loop reads CASSPAGVAGELFF. CDR3 nucleotides: TGTGCCAGCTCACCAGCGGGGGTGGCCGGGGAGCTGTTTTTT.

The V gene is TRBV4-3, the J gene TRBJ2-3; 16 nucleotides align to TRBD2. The CDR3 length is 19 residues. Germline V gives CDR1 LGHNA, CDR2 YSLEER. V shed 4 bases and J 0 bases; nucleotides not matched to a gene: 7. The CDR3 nucleotides are TGCGCCAGCAGCCCCCTCGGGACTAGCGGGGGGGCTAGCACAGATACGCAGTATTTT. Encoded protein: CASSPLGTSGGASTDTQYF.

The rearrangement joins TRBV4-3 to TRBJ1-4, with TRBD1 matching over 9 bases. The CDR3 sequence is 15 residues long. Germline CDR1 is LGHNA and CDR2 is YSLEER. The V and J ends lost 1 base and 7 bases, in that order; junction bases with no gene match: 4. The CDR3 is CASSQAGQGSEKLFF. The CDR3, as DNA: TGCGCCAGCAGCCAAGCTGGACAGGGGAGTGAAAAACTGTTTTTT.

Here the CDR3 reads CASSVGLSGGIQETQYF. The CDR3 coding sequence is TGTGCCAGCAGCGTAGGTCTTAGCGGGGGTATCCAAGAGACCCAGTACTTC. V and J are TRBV9 and TRBJ2-5, with 9 bases aligning to TRBD2. The CDR3 length is 17 residues. The germline V gene has CDR1 SGDLS and CDR2 YYNGEE. After removal of 0 bases from V and 1 base from J, the junction contained 7 bases not matched to a gene. Full variable domain (outside the CDR3, taken from reference TRBV9 and TRBJ2-5): DSGVTQTPKHLITATGQRVTLRCSPRSGDLSVYWYQQSLDQGLQFLIQYYNGEERAKGNILERFSAQQFPDLHSELNLSSLELGDSALYFCASSVGLSGGIQETQYFGPGTRLLVL.